These 30 T cell receptor beta chains came from one sample sequenced in a study of blood T cells in healthy people across ages. Sample-barcoded 5' priming and a J-beta primer mix drove a second PCR of 7 to 11 cycles. One entry per CDR3 protein results from TCRdb running MiXCR on the 5' RACE reads. Seen here are hundreds of thousands of distinct CDR3 sequences, 29% observed once, and the top ten hold 15% to 20%. Sample: blood. The receptors were sampled from a woman of 80 years or more in good health.

This clonotype was counted ten times or more. The chain has TRBV21-1 and TRBJ1-4. TRBV21-1 is assigned pseudogene status. This CDR3 has 17 residues. The CDR3 DNA follows: TGTGCCAGCAGCAAAGGGCAGGCAGACCCACCTAATGAAAAACTGTTTTTT. Its translation is CASSKGQADPPNEKLFF.

This clonotype was recorded once. A read error may account for a junction end that differs from germline. This chain uses TRBV7-2 with TRBJ1-2; no reliable D call. CDR1 is SGHTA and CDR2 is FQGNSA in the germline V gene. The CDR3 loop spans 12 amino acids. The CDR3 DNA is TGTGCCAGCAGCTTAGTTGGCTATGGCTGCACCTTC. It codes for CASSLVGYGCTF.

V and J are TRBV3-1 and TRBJ2-5, with 7 bases lining up with TRBD1. Germline assignment: CDR1 LGHDT and CDR2 YNNKEL (reference sequence). V trimming: 1 base; J trimming: 11 bases; junction bases outside the gene matches: 7. This CDR3 is 13 amino acids long. The CDR3 DNA is TGTGCCAGCAGCCAAGTCCCAGGGGGAAAGCAGTACTTC. This encodes CASSQVPGGKQYF.

In its sample, this clonotype was seen many times. The rearrangement joins TRBV10-3 to TRBJ2-5; 7 nucleotides match TRBD2. Germline V gene sequence: CDR1 ENHRY, CDR2 SYGVKD. This CDR3 contains 17 residues. V lost 2 bases and J lost 2; bases outside the gene matches: 11. The CDR3 sequence: CAISEAEGLAEQETQYF. CDR3 sequence (DNA): TGTGCCATCAGTGAGGCCGAAGGTCTAGCGGAACAAGAGACCCAGTACTTC.

With respect to this clonotype: The conserved phenylalanine or tryptophan is not found at the CDR3 terminus, so this likely reflects a read error. V usage is TRBV12-3 or TRBV12-4 and J usage is TRBJ2-3; D is undetermined. The CDR3 contains 15 residues. Trimming removed 5 bases at V and 0 bases at J, with 12 bases between. The CDR3 spells CASSQYKTSTDTQYS. The CDR3 DNA sequence: TGTGCCAGCAGTCAATACAAGACGAGCACAGATACGCAGTATTCT.

The chain is built from TRBV3-1 and TRBJ2-7; D is perhaps TRBD1 or TRBD2 (5 bases each). The CDR3 has 16 amino acids. Trimming took off 1 base at V and 3 bases at J, with 16 bases between the two ends. Germline-derived CDR1 and CDR2 are LGHDT and YNNKEL (reference sequence). The CDR3 coding sequence is TGTGCCAGCAGCCAAGCAGGCAGGGAGAAAGGCTACGAGCAGTACTTC. Protein product: CASSQAGREKGYEQYF.

The CDR3, as DNA: TGTGCCAGCAGGGGGCCCGGGGAGGATGGCTACACCTTC. Its protein is CASRGPGEDGYTF. J is TRBJ1-2 and V is TRBV7-8, with D possibly being TRBD1 (5 bases). Germline V gene data show CDR1 as SGHVS and CDR2 as FQNEAQ. The CDR3 is 13 residues long. V was clipped by 6 bases and J by 6 bases, with 14 bases between them.

About this clonotype: A much bigger clone sits one base away, suggesting this may be a read error. The V gene is TRBV7-2, the J gene TRBJ1-5; D remains ambiguous. The CDR3 has 13 amino acids. Germline V lookup: CDR1 SGHTA, CDR2 FQGNSA. V lost 4 bases to trimming and J lost 4 bases, with 8 bases between them. Here the CDR3 reads CASSSTANQPQHF. The CDR3 DNA reads as TGTGCCAGCAGCTCAACAGCGAATCAGCCCCAGCATTTT.

This clonotype has ten or more counts. The chain carries TRBV6-2 or TRBV6-3 and TRBJ2-1; a possible D gene is TRBD2 (5 bases). V was clipped by 6 bases and J by 9 bases, with 15 bases between them. There are 13 residues in the CDR3. CDR1 MNHEY and CDR2 SVGEGT come from the germline V gene. DNA of the CDR3: TGTGCCAGCAGGGACTGGCGAAGGAGTGAGCAGTTCTTC. This codes for CASRDWRRSEQFF.

This clonotype was recorded a few times. The gene calls are TRBV29-1 and TRBJ1-2; D uncertain. Deletions cut 0 bases from V and 4 bases from J, with 12 bases between. CDR1 SQVTM and CDR2 ANQGSEA come from the germline V gene. This CDR3 is 14 amino acids long. In nucleotides, the CDR3 is TGCAGCGTTGAAGATCAAGGAGCTCCCTATGGCTACACCTTC. As protein: CSVEDQGAPYGYTF.

Points on this clonotype: Possible read error: a much larger clone is one base away. The chain employs TRBV7-2 and TRBJ2-5; the match to TRBD2 covers 9 bases. The CDR3 loop spans 15 amino acids. Germline V gives CDR1 SGHTA, CDR2 FQGNSA. Here the CDR3 DNA reads TGTGCCGGCAGCCGCGGGAGGGGGGAACAAGAGACCCAGTACTTC. Translated: CAGSRGRGEQETQYF.

The V and J genes are TRBV6-2 or TRBV6-3 and TRBJ2-3; D may be TRBD1 (6 bases). This CDR3 has 17 residues. V was pared by 6 bases and J by 1 base, with 20 bases between. CDR1 and CDR2 from the germline V gene are MNHEY and SVGEGT. As DNA, the CDR3 is TGTGCCAGCAGCAACTCAGGGGTGGGTGCAGGCACAGATACGCAGTATTTT. It is translated as CASSNSGVGAGTDTQYF.

V is TRBV6-2 or TRBV6-3 and J is TRBJ2-5, with 8 nucleotides matching TRBD1. TRBJ2-7 matches the DNA end more closely, so the J call is doubtful. Germline V gives CDR1 MNHEY, CDR2 SVGEGT. CDR3 size: 13 residues. The CDR3 nucleotides are TGTGCCAGCAGTTACTCGACAGGGGTCGAGCAGTACTTC. It translates to CASSYSTGVEQYF.

This clonotype was counted ten times or more. CDR3 region: CASSQEGGNQPQHF. CDR3 nucleotides: TGCGCCAGCAGCCAAGAAGGGGGAAATCAGCCCCAGCATTTT. V is TRBV4-3 and J is TRBJ1-5; D might be TRBD1 (6 bases). Germline loops: CDR1 LGHNA, CDR2 YSLEER. The CDR3 contains 14 residues. V shed 0 bases and J shed 4 bases, with 7 bases lying between them.

This clonotype has a count of ten or more. V is TRBV5-1 and J is TRBJ2-1, with 7 bases that match TRBD2. Germline V gene lookup returns CDR1 SGHRS and CDR2 YFSETQ. The ends lost 0 bases at V and 9 bases at J; junction bases unmatched: 9. The CDR3 totals 15 residues. CDR3 residues: CASSLDAGAGVEQFF. CDR3 bases: TGCGCCAGCAGCTTGGACGCCGGGGCGGGGGTTGAGCAGTTCTTC.

This clonotype came up a few times. This chain joins TRBV19 and TRBJ1-6; TRBD1 aligns across 7 bases. CDR3 size: 14 residues. V was pared by 9 bases and J by 3 bases, with 5 bases of the junction left unmatched. CDR1 and CDR2 (germline): LNHDA, SQIVND (reference sequence). CDR3 DNA sequence: TGTGCCAGCAGGACAGGTGTCTATAATTCACCCCTCCACTTT. Translating gives CASRTGVYNSPLHF.

The rearrangement uses TRBV5-5 and TRBJ1-2; D possibly corresponds to TRBD1 (5 bases). This CDR3 has 14 amino acids. CDR1 SGHKS and CDR2 YYEKEE come from the germline V gene (reference sequence). V was shortened by 5 bases and J by 2 bases, with 13 bases between the two germline ends. The CDR3 DNA reads as TGTGCCAGCAGTTCCGGGGGGATGAACTATGGCTACACCTTC. Its translation is CASSSGGMNYGYTF.

A note on this clonotype: Since a much larger clone is just one base distant, this may be a read error. The chain's CDR3 is CASSLDWGQGLNEQFF. The CDR3 DNA reads as TGTGCCAGCAGCTTAGATTGGGGACAGGGTCTCAATGAGCAGTTCTTC. V gene TRBV7-2 combines with J gene TRBJ2-1, with 9 bases lining up with TRBD1. CDR1 is SGHTA and CDR2 is FQGNSA in the germline V gene. The CDR3 has 16 residues. Trimming cost V 1 base and J 6 bases; bases outside gene matches: 7.

This clonotype has a count of ten or more. The gene calls are TRBV6-2 or TRBV6-3 and TRBJ2-4; 8 bases are shared with TRBD2. V dropped 10 bases and J dropped 6; count of bases not matched to a gene: 5. The CDR3 is 12 amino acids. From germline, CDR1 is MNHEY and CDR2 SVGEGT. Here the CDR3 DNA reads TGTGCCACTTTGGCGGGGGGAAACATTCAGTACTTC. This gives the protein CATLAGGNIQYF.

This clonotype was detected a few times. A read error may explain this, as a much larger clone is one base away. The rearrangement links TRBV27 to TRBJ2-1; TRBD1 matches at 12 bases. The J call may be in error: the DNA end matches TRBJ2-7 better. CDR3 length: 18 amino acids. CDR1 is MNHEY, CDR2 SMNVEV, per germline (reference sequence). The CDR3 bases are TGTGCCAGCAGTTGGCACCGGGACAGGGGGCGCGAAGGCAATGAGCAGTACTTC. Its translation: CASSWHRDRGREGNEQYF.

In its sample, this clonotype was seen many times. The chain couples TRBV30 to TRBJ2-4, with a weak D call TRBD1 (5 bases). Per germline, CDR1 GTSNPN and CDR2 SVGIG (reference sequence). V dropped 0 bases and J dropped 4 bases, with 13 bases sitting between them. The CDR3 contains 15 residues. This CDR3 is CAWSVQGVGKNIQYF. The CDR3 DNA sequence: TGTGCCTGGAGTGTACAAGGGGTAGGGAAAAACATTCAGTACTTC.

This clonotype came up a few times. V gene TRBV18 combines with J gene TRBJ2-1, with 7 bases aligning to TRBD1. The V segment lost 1 base and the J segment 2 bases; nucleotides outside the gene matches: 8. CDR3 length equals 17 residues. Germline values: CDR1 KGHSH, CDR2 LQKENI. In nucleotides, the CDR3 is TGTGCCAGCTCACCACGAAACACAGGGGACGCCTACAATGAGCAGTTCTTC. Amino acids: CASSPRNTGDAYNEQFF.

This clonotype was detected many times. The genes are TRBV6-2 or TRBV6-3 and TRBJ2-7; TRBD1 aligns across 7 bases. V gave up 6 bases and J gave up 5 bases; unmatched junction bases: 7. From germline, CDR1 is MNHEY and CDR2 SVGEGT. This CDR3 has 13 amino acids. CDR3 DNA sequence: TGTGCCAGCAGACGACAGGGCATGAACGAGCAGTACTTC. Translating it yields CASRRQGMNEQYF.

This clonotype was detected ten times or more. J is TRBJ2-1 and V is TRBV12-3 or TRBV12-4, with TRBD1 identical over 9 bases. The junction had 7 bases not matched to a gene; V was cut back by 6 bases and J by 4 bases. This CDR3 has 15 residues. The CDR3 region is CASRKGTGLYNEQFF. In DNA form, the CDR3 reads TGTGCCAGCAGGAAAGGGACAGGGCTTTACAATGAGCAGTTCTTC.

Comment on this clonotype: This CDR3 fails to terminate in the conserved phenylalanine or tryptophan, so it likely reflects a read error. The gene calls are TRBV20-1 and TRBJ2-3; a weak D match, TRBD2 (6 bases). Germline CDR1 reads DFQATT; CDR2 reads SNEGSKA (reference sequence). This CDR3 has 13 residues. Written as DNA, the CDR3 is TGTAGCGGAGGTCTAGGGGTCACAGATACGCAGTATTGT. Its translation is CSGGLGVTDTQYC.

This clonotype was recorded at least ten times. The chain recombines TRBV5-1 with TRBJ2-1, with D unresolved. Germline loops: CDR1 SGHRS, CDR2 YFSETQ. This CDR3 spans 13 amino acids. Trimming left V 2 bases short and J 7 bases short, with 10 bases between. The CDR3 loop reads CASSLAPQNEQFF. In DNA, the CDR3 is TGCGCCAGCAGCTTAGCGCCCCAAAATGAGCAGTTCTTC. The variable domain in full, completed from reference TRBV5-1 and TRBJ2-1, reads KAGVTQTPRYLIKTRGQQVTLSCSPISGHRSVSWYQQTPGQGLQFLFEYFSETQRNKGNFPGRFSGRQFSNSRSEMNVSTLELGDSALYLCASSLAPQNEQFFGPGTRLTVL.

Details on this clonotype: This sequence may be a read error, since a much larger clone differs from it by one base. The chain carries TRBV15 and TRBJ2-7; 8 nucleotides agree with TRBD1. The V and J ends lost 1 base and 7 bases, in that order; junction bases with no gene match: 12. The CDR3 is 16 residues long. The germline V gene has CDR1 LNHNV and CDR2 YYDKDF (reference sequence). Here the CDR3 reads CATSRGGQGKRGEQYF. The CDR3 DNA reads as TGTGCCACCAGCAGAGGTGGACAGGGAAAACGAGGGGAGCAGTACTTC.

This clonotype turned up a few times. A much larger clone sits a single nucleotide away, making a read error possible. V usage is TRBV18 and J usage is TRBJ2-7, with 7 nucleotides matching TRBD2. With V trimmed by 6 bases and J by 7 bases, 12 bases remained unmatched. CDR3 length: 14 residues. CDR1 and CDR2 from the germline V gene are KGHSH and LQKENI. The CDR3 DNA sequence: TGTGCCAGCTCGTGGACTAGAGACCACAATGAGCAGTACTTC. Translated: CASSWTRDHNEQYF.

This clonotype was found a few times. The rearrangement uses TRBV5-1 and TRBJ2-3, with TRBD1 identical over 8 bases. The CDR3 loop spans 16 amino acids. J gave up 2 bases and V 0 bases, and 5 bases lay outside the gene matches. Germline V lookup: CDR1 SGHRS, CDR2 YFSETQ. The CDR3 DNA reads as TGCGCCAGCAGCTTGGATACGGACAGGGCCACAGATACGCAGTATTTT. It is translated as CASSLDTDRATDTQYF. Full variable domain (rest looked up from reference TRBV5-1 and TRBJ2-3): KAGVTQTPRYLIKTRGQQVTLSCSPISGHRSVSWYQQTPGQGLQFLFEYFSETQRNKGNFPGRFSGRQFSNSRSEMNVSTLELGDSALYLCASSLDTDRATDTQYFGPGTRLTVL.

This clonotype was observed a handful of times. V usage is TRBV20-1 and J usage is TRBJ1-5, with 8 bases identical to TRBD1. The CDR3 has 14 residues. Per the germline V gene, CDR1 is DFQATT and CDR2 is SNEGSKA (reference sequence). V lost 1 base, J lost 6 bases, and 5 bases stayed unmatched. CDR3 sequence reads: CSARGRTGSQPQHF. The CDR3 DNA reads as TGCAGTGCTAGAGGCCGGACAGGGAGTCAGCCCCAGCATTTT.